Each of the 14 T cell receptor beta chains below was sequenced from the same sample in a study of blood T cell repertoires in COVID-19. Clones were sequenced by immunoSEQ multiplex PCR, and TCRdb holds only the in-frame ones, with some missing. The table has about half a million clones, around nine tenths seen once. The sample taken for sequencing was PBMCs or T cells enriched from blood (not recorded which). These receptors were obtained from a woman aged 60-75 years who had recovered from COVID-19.

The chain is built from TRBV30 and TRBJ2-1; TRBD1 might be the D (6 bases). Trimming shortened V by 2 bases and J by 7 bases, and 9 bases separated the two germline ends. The CDR3 contains 12 residues. Germline-derived CDR1 and CDR2 are GTSNPN and SVGIG (reference sequence). The CDR3 region has the DNA TGTGCCTGGAGTAGGGGGAAGAATGAGCAGTTCTTC. Encoded protein: CAWSRGKNEQFF.

The V call is TRBV11-3, the J call TRBJ1-3; TRBD1 matches at 9 bases. Losses at the gene ends were 4 bases for V and 4 bases for J; bases not matched to a gene: 5. This CDR3 is 15 amino acids long. Germline CDR1 is SGHNT and CDR2 is YENEEA. CDR3 residues: CASSSGTGTGNTIYF. CDR3 bases: TGTGCCAGCAGCTCCGGGACAGGGACGGGAAACACCATATATTTT.

This chain links TRBV2 with TRBJ1-5; D gene unclear. Germline V gene sequence: CDR1 SNHLY, CDR2 FYNNEI. The CDR3 spans 15 residues. V lost 6 bases to trimming and J lost 0 bases, with 12 bases between them. The CDR3: CASSRDTPSNQPQHF. CDR3 bases: TGTGCCAGCAGCCGAGACACCCCTAGCAATCAGCCCCAGCATTTT.

The chain uses TRBV29-1 and TRBJ1-2, with TRBD1 as a possible D gene (6 bases). V gave up 6 bases and J gave up 5 bases, with 16 bases separating them. CDR3 length equals 13 residues. Germline CDR1 is SQVTM and CDR2 is ANQGSEA. In DNA form, the CDR3 reads TGCAGCGTGGGCCTTGGGGGGGCTTATGGCTACACCTTC. Its protein product is CSVGLGGAYGYTF.

V is TRBV4-1 and J is TRBJ1-1; D gene unclear. Germline lookup yields CDR1 MGHRA and CDR2 YSYEKL. The ends were cut back, 1 base at V and 4 bases at J, with 7 bases in the middle. The CDR3 has 13 residues. CDR3 protein: CASSQGTSTEAFF. The CDR3 DNA reads as TGCGCCAGCAGCCAAGGTACAAGCACTGAAGCTTTCTTT.

V and J are TRBV5-1 and TRBJ2-5, with D possibly TRBD1 on 6 matching bases. The CDR3 has 14 residues. Germline V gene lookup returns CDR1 SGHRS and CDR2 YFSETQ. With 4 bases removed from V and 4 bases from J, the gap between germline ends came to 14 bases. CDR3 in amino acids: CASSAQGVAETQYF. CDR3 sequence (DNA): TGCGCCAGCAGCGCACAGGGTGTTGCAGAGACCCAGTACTTC. The full variable domain, completed using reference TRBV5-1 and TRBJ2-5, is KAGVTQTPRYLIKTRGQQVTLSCSPISGHRSVSWYQQTPGQGLQFLFEYFSETQRNKGNFPGRFSGRQFSNSRSEMNVSTLELGDSALYLCASSAQGVAETQYFGPGTRLLVL.

The chain employs TRBV2 and TRBJ1-6; the match to TRBD1 covers 11 bases. Germline CDR1 and CDR2: SNHLY and FYNNEI. The CDR3 contains 19 residues. After removal of 4 bases from V and 6 bases from J, the junction contained 14 bases not matched to a gene. This CDR3 reads CASSVLGQGGRYVNSPLHF. The DNA for the CDR3 is TGTGCCAGCAGTGTACTGGGACAGGGGGGTCGCTACGTTAATTCACCCCTCCACTTT. The whole variable domain, remainder taken from reference TRBV2 and TRBJ1-6, is EPEVTQTPSHQVTQMGQEVILRCVPISNHLYFYWYRQILGQKVEFLVSFYNNEISEKSEIFDDQFSVERPDGSNFTLKIRSTKLEDSAMYFCASSVLGQGGRYVNSPLHFGNGTRLTVT.

The chain links TRBV28 to TRBJ1-5, with D possibly TRBD1 on 5 matching bases. The V end lost 6 bases, the J end lost 6 bases, and 12 bases lay between the germline ends. The germline CDR1 and CDR2 sequences are MDHEN and SYDVKM. The CDR3 runs to 13 residues. This chain's CDR3 is CASRSPGLQPQHF. In DNA, the CDR3 is TGTGCCAGCAGGTCGCCAGGGCTTCAGCCCCAGCATTTT.

V usage is TRBV18 and J usage is TRBJ2-1; 12 nucleotides agree with TRBD2. The V gene's germline CDR1 is KGHSH and CDR2 LQKENI. The CDR3 runs to 15 residues. V lost 3 bases, J lost 7 bases, and 4 bases stayed unmatched. CDR3 DNA: TGTGCCAGCTCACCGAGAACTAGCGGGGGGAATGAGCAGTTCTTC. This codes for CASSPRTSGGNEQFF.

The rearrangement uses TRBV19 and TRBJ2-2; 13 bases align to TRBD2. Germline trimming cut 7 bases from V and 7 bases from J; bases unmatched to any gene: 9. From germline, CDR1 is LNHDA and CDR2 SQIVND (reference sequence). The CDR3 contains 16 residues. The CDR3: CASTPRTSGGNGELFF. The CDR3 coding sequence is TGTGCCAGTACTCCACGGACTAGCGGGGGTAACGGGGAGCTGTTTTTT.

The chain carries TRBV7-2 and TRBJ1-6, with D perhaps TRBD1 (6 bases). Trimming stripped 0 bases from V and 9 bases from J, with 12 bases between. This CDR3 region has 15 residues. CDR1 and CDR2 (germline): SGHTA, FQGNSA. The DNA for the CDR3 is TGTGCCAGCAGCTTAGCAAAGGGGGTGGTTTCACCCCTCCACTTT. Protein: CASSLAKGVVSPLHF.

This chain joins TRBV11-3 and TRBJ2-3; 12 bases match TRBD2. The germline V gene has CDR1 SGHNT and CDR2 YENEEA. The CDR3 runs to 16 residues. The ends lost 4 bases at V and 7 bases at J; junction bases unmatched: 9. The CDR3 DNA reads TGTGCCAGCAGCTCCCCTAGCGGGGGGGACCCTTATACGCAGTATTTT. Its translation is CASSSPSGGDPYTQYF.

In its sample, this clone was seen a few times. For the CDR3, the DNA is TGCGCCAGCAGCCAGTCGTTAAATTCACCCCTCCACTTT. This encodes CASSQSLNSPLHF. The rearrangement joins TRBV4-1 to TRBJ1-6; D unclear. This CDR3 has 13 amino acids. With 3 bases removed from V and 7 bases from J, the gap between germline ends came to 7 bases. CDR1 is MGHRA and CDR2 is YSYEKL in the germline V gene.

With regard to this clone: Other DNA sequences from this sample encode an identical CDR3 as well. V is TRBV27 and J is TRBJ1-3; 7 nucleotides match TRBD1. With 6 bases clipped from V and 3 bases from J, the junction kept 5 bases outside the gene matches. CDR3 length equals 14 residues. In germline, CDR1 is MNHEY, CDR2 SMNVEV (reference sequence). The CDR3 spells CASSRGGSGNTIYF. For the CDR3, the DNA is TGTGCCAGCAGCAGAGGGGGCAGTGGAAACACCATATATTTT.